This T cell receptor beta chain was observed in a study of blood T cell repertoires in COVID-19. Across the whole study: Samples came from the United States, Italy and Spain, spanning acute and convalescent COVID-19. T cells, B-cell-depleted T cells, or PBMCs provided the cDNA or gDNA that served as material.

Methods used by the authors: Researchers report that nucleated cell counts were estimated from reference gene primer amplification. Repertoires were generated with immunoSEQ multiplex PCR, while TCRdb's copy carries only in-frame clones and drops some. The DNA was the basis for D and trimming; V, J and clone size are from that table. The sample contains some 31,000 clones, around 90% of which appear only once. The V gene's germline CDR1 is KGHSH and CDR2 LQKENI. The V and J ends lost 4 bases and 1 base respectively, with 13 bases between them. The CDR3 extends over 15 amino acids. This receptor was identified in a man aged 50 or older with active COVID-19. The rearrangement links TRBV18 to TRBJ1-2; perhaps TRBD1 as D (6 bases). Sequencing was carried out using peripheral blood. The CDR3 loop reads CASSRAQGGNYGYTF. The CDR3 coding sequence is TGTGCCAGCTCACGAGCACAGGGTGGTAACTATGGCTACACCTTC. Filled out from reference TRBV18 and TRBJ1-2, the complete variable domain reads NAGVMQNPRHLVRRRGQEARLRCSPMKGHSHVYWYRQLPEEGLKFMVYLQKENIIDESGMPKERFSAEFPKEGPSILRIQQVVRGDSAAYFCASSRAQGGNYGYTFGSGTRLTVV.